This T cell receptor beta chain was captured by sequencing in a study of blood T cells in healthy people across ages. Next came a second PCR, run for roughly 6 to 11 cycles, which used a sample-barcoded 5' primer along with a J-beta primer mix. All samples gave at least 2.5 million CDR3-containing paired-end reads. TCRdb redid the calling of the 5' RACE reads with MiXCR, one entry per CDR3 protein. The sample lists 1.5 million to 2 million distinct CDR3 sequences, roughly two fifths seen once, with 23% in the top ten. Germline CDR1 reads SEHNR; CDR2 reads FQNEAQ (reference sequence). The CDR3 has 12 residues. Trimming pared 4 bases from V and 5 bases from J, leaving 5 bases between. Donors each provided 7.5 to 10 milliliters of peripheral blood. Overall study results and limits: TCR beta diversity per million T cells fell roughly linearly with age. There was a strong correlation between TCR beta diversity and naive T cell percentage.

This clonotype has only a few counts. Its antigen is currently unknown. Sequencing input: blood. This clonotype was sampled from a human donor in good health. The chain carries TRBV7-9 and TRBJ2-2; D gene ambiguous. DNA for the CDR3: TGTGCCAGCAGCTCAGAAACCGGGGAGCTGTTTTTT. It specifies CASSSETGELFF.